This T cell receptor beta chain is from a study of cytomegalovirus exposure and HLA in healthy donors. Study details: A preliminary data release comprised 80 million to 95 million unique TCRs obtained from HLA-typed donors.

Germline values: CDR1 SQVTM, CDR2 ANQGSEA. V was pared by 7 bases and J by 1 base, with 8 bases between. The length of the CDR3 is 11 residues. This PCR relied on a set of 60 Vbeta primers and 13 Jbeta primers. Generated by immunoSEQ multiplex PCR, the TCRdb table keeps only in-frame clones and is missing some. The sample consists of tens of thousands of clones, 75% of them appearing once. Findings and caveats of the study: The study listed around 150 cytomegalovirus-associated TCR beta chains. Later analysis associated a missense DCLRE1C variant with TCR beta V- and J-gene trimming.

Regarding this clone: Its antigen is still unknown.

The chain combines TRBV29-1 with TRBJ2-7; TRBD2 is a possible D gene (5 bases). This sequence was found in a woman aged 30 to 39 in good health and CMV-seropositive. The specimen was PBMCs. The CDR3: CSAGLSYEQYF. CDR3 in DNA: TGCAGCGCCGGACTTTCCTACGAGCAGTACTTC.